This T cell receptor beta chain was identified during a study of T cells in localized non-small cell lung cancer. Findings and limits, study-wide: Across samples, adjacent lung featured a median roughly 62 of the top 100 tumor clones. Density of T cells in blood, when higher, went with longer overall survival. Adjacent uninvolved lung had the highest clonality, suggesting focused antigen responses.

Data came from immunoSEQ multiplex PCR; TCRdb stores just in-frame clones and leaves some out. The repertoire has roughly 1,800 clones, about a fifth of them found once; the top ten carry 15% to 20%. A remark on this clone: The antigen is undetermined.

There are 15 residues in the CDR3. Trimming pared 7 bases from V and 0 bases from J, leaving 11 bases between. Per germline, CDR1 SGDLS and CDR2 YYNGEE. The material was lung tumor tissue, obtained before any cancer treatment. This rearrangement joins TRBV9 to TRBJ2-6, with D possibly matching TRBD2 (6 bases). This TCR derives from a male donor aged 60 or over with stage II lung adenocarcinoma. The CDR3 reads CASVDGGSGANVLTF. The CDR3 DNA reads as TGTGCCAGCGTGGACGGGGGCTCTGGGGCCAACGTCCTGACTTTC. Using reference TRBV9 and TRBJ2-6 for the parts outside the CDR3, the full variable domain is DSGVTQTPKHLITATGQRVTLRCSPRSGDLSVYWYQQSLDQGLQFLIQYYNGEERAKGNILERFSAQQFPDLHSELNLSSLELGDSALYFCASVDGGSGANVLTFGAGSRLTVL.